The clone carrying this TCR beta chain was seen more than once but under ten times. Its antigen remains unknown. V was clipped by 4 bases and J by 9 bases; unmatched bases: 9. The CDR3 extends over 15 amino acids. CDR1 WSHSY and CDR2 SAAADI come from the germline V gene. The data stem from a study of T-cell reconstitution after alpha-beta-depleted transplantation in children. During its preparation, the TCRbeta library received unique molecular identifiers. TCRdb itself ran the PCR reads through MiXCR, one entry per CDR3 protein. This table holds 530,000 or so distinct CDR3 sequences, 25% to 30% found once. Regarding the study as a whole: Expanded graft clones numbering several hundred reportedly gave rise to alpha-beta T cells about two months after transplant. It was surviving recipient T cells and thymic progenitors that gave some patients high TCRbeta diversity at day 60.

The specimen was PBMCs, collected before TCRalphabeta/CD19-depleted stem cell transplant. This sequence originates from a boy younger than two with Wiskott-Aldrich syndrome, due to receive a stem cell transplant. The genes are TRBV10-2 and TRBJ2-1; 10 bases match TRBD2. CDR3 bases: TGCGCCAGCAGTGTGCTAGCGGGAGTGTGGAGTGAGCAGTTCTTC. Its translation is CASSVLAGVWSEQFF.